Sequencing of this TCR beta chain was carried out in a study of technical replicates of blood from a few donors. The table came from immunoSEQ multiplex PCR; TCRdb's copy has only in-frame clones and leaves some out. The table lists about 54,000 clones, 85% to 95% of them singletons. Input material: T cells isolated from PBMCs. This TCR was sampled from a human donor in good health.

The DNA for the CDR3 is TGTGCCAGCAGCTTAGCACGAATCACTAGCGGGAGCCTGGGAGAGCAGTTCTTC. Amino acid sequence: CASSLARITSGSLGEQFF. This chain links TRBV11-3 with TRBJ2-1; 11 nucleotides line up with TRBD2. V lost 1 base and J lost 10; bases outside the gene matches: 15. This CDR3 has 18 residues. From germline, CDR1 is SGHNT and CDR2 YENEEA.